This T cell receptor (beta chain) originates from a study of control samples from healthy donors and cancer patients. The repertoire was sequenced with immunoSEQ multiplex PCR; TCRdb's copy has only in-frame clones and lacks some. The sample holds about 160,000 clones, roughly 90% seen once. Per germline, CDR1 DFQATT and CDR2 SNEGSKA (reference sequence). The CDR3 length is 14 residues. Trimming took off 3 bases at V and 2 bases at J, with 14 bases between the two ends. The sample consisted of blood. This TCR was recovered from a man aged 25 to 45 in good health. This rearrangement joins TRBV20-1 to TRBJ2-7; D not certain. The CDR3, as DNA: TGCAGTGCTAGTTCCCTAGGGAATCCCTACGAGCAGTACTTC. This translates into CSASSLGNPYEQYF.